Below are 26 T cell receptor beta chains sequenced from a single sample in a study of blood T cell repertoires in COVID-19. The protocol was immunoSEQ multiplex PCR, while the TCRdb copy is restricted to in-frame clones and leaves out a portion. There are a few hundred thousand clones in the sample; approximately 89% occur only once, and roughly a tenth lies in the top ten. Specimen: PBMCs or T cells enriched from blood (not recorded which). The receptors come from a woman in her 30s who had recovered from COVID-19.

This chain connects TRBV11-2 to TRBJ2-7, with 10 bases aligning to TRBD1. Germline loops: CDR1 SGHAT, CDR2 FQNNGV. The CDR3 has 16 amino acids. The V segment lost 0 bases and the J segment 7 bases; nucleotides outside the gene matches: 9. The CDR3 nucleotides are TGTGCCAGCAGCTTAGAGACAGGGGGCGCGGCTCGTGAGCAGTACTTC. Translated: CASSLETGGAAREQYF.

The rearrangement links TRBV10-3 to TRBJ2-7, with 7 bases aligning to TRBD1. CDR3 size: 13 residues. The ends lost 8 bases at V and 5 bases at J; junction bases unmatched: 9. CDR1 is ENHRY, CDR2 SYGVKD, per germline. Written as DNA, the CDR3 is TGTGCCATCTACCAGGGGGAATGGGACGAGCAGTACTTC. Translation gives CAIYQGEWDEQYF.

This chain connects TRBV9 to TRBJ1-3, with D possibly TRBD1 on 6 matching bases. The germline V gene encodes CDR1 SGDLS and CDR2 YYNGEE. The CDR3 loop spans 16 amino acids. Trimming took 0 bases from V and 7 from J, leaving 17 bases between them. For the CDR3, the DNA is TGTGCCAGCAGCGTAGCTACAGTAGGACAGACCAACACCATATATTTT. Protein: CASSVATVGQTNTIYF.

V gene TRBV5-1 combines with J gene TRBJ1-1; 9 bases line up with TRBD1. J was trimmed by 9 bases and V by 1 base; bases with no gene match: 13. The CDR3 runs to 16 residues. From germline, CDR1 is SGHRS and CDR2 YFSETQ. The CDR3 nucleotides read TGCGCCAGCAGCTTGCTGGGACAGGGAGGGGGAGAAAAAGCTTTCTTT. Translating gives CASSLLGQGGGEKAFF.

The genes are TRBV28 and TRBJ2-3; 11 nucleotides align to TRBD2. CDR3 length: 16 amino acids. Germline CDR1 is MDHEN and CDR2 is SYDVKM. Trimming removed 3 bases from V and 6 bases from J; junction bases left unmatched: 8. CDR3 sequence: CASSLVPSGRRDTQYF. CDR3 coding DNA: TGTGCCAGCAGTTTGGTTCCTAGCGGGAGGAGGGATACGCAGTATTTT.

The V call is TRBV12-3 or TRBV12-4, the J call TRBJ1-1, with 7 bases that match TRBD1. The V segment lost 6 bases and the J segment 8 bases; nucleotides outside the gene matches: 9. The CDR3 totals 13 residues. The DNA for the CDR3 is TGTGCCAGCAGGAAATTACAGGGGCGGGAAGCTTTCTTT. Its translation is CASRKLQGREAFF.

This sequence joins TRBV9 and TRBJ2-3; 8 nucleotides line up with TRBD2. The CDR3 spans 15 residues. V was pared by 4 bases and J by 3 bases, with 7 bases of the junction left unmatched. Germline assignment: CDR1 SGDLS and CDR2 YYNGEE. The CDR3 spells CASSPSGSETDTQYF. CDR3 bases: TGTGCCAGCAGCCCAAGCGGGAGTGAGACAGATACGCAGTATTTT.

The genes are TRBV6-5 and TRBJ1-5, with D maybe TRBD1 (6 bases). The V end lost 6 bases, the J end lost 4 bases, and 13 bases lay between the germline ends. This CDR3 has 14 amino acids. Germline-derived CDR1 and CDR2 are MNHEY and SVGAGI. In DNA form, the CDR3 reads TGTGCCAGCAGCTTGGGACAAGCAAATCAGCCCCAGCATTTT. Protein sequence: CASSLGQANQPQHF.

The chain links TRBV19 to TRBJ1-1; no clear D. CDR1 LNHDA and CDR2 SQIVND come from the germline V gene (reference sequence). The V gene lost 6 bases and the J gene lost 2 bases, with 10 bases spanning the gap. The CDR3 spans 13 residues. The DNA for the CDR3 is TGTGCCAGTAGGACGACACCTAACACTGAAGCTTTCTTT. This encodes CASRTTPNTEAFF.

This sequence joins TRBV7-9 and TRBJ1-1; 8 bases agree with TRBD1. After removal of 5 bases from V and 2 bases from J, the junction contained 7 bases not matched to a gene. CDR1 is SEHNR and CDR2 is FQNEAQ in the germline V gene (reference sequence). The CDR3 spans 15 residues. The CDR3 nucleotides read TGTGCCAGCAGCCCGCGACAGGGGTTCAACACTGAAGCTTTCTTT. Translation: CASSPRQGFNTEAFF.

The chain employs TRBV7-9 and TRBJ1-3; D is unresolved. The CDR3 length is 16 residues. Germline CDR1 is SEHNR and CDR2 is FQNEAQ (reference sequence). V was pared by 0 bases and J by 0 bases, with 9 bases between. CDR3 sequence: CASSLARLSSGNTIYF. In DNA, the CDR3 is TGTGCCAGCAGCTTAGCCCGACTGAGCTCTGGAAACACCATATATTTT.

The V call is TRBV30, the J call TRBJ1-5; maybe TRBD1 (6 bases). Germline-derived CDR1 and CDR2 are GTSNPN and SVGIG (reference sequence). V lost 5 bases, J lost 7 bases, and 15 bases lay in between. The CDR3 extends over 13 amino acids. The DNA of the CDR3 is TGTGCCTGGGCTGGGACATCGGGACAGCCCCAGCATTTT. Translating gives CAWAGTSGQPQHF.

The count of this clone is one. The chain employs TRBV5-1 and TRBJ2-3; 8 nucleotides line up with TRBD2. V lost 1 base to trimming and J lost 6 bases; unmatched junction nucleotides: 10. The V gene's germline CDR1 is SGHRS and CDR2 YFSETQ. The CDR3 consists of 16 residues. The CDR3 sequence: CASSLQGGRSWDTQYF. The CDR3 DNA is TGCGCCAGCAGCTTGCAGGGCGGGAGGTCCTGGGATACGCAGTATTTT.

The rearrangement links TRBV18 to TRBJ1-1, with D maybe TRBD1 (5 bases). The CDR3 covers 15 residues. With 0 bases removed from V and 5 bases from J, the gap between germline ends came to 13 bases. Germline values: CDR1 KGHSH, CDR2 LQKENI. The CDR3 DNA sequence: TGTGCCAGCTCACCACCTCTACGACCAGGGACTGAAGCTTTCTTT. This encodes CASSPPLRPGTEAFF. The full variable domain, with the rest looked up from reference TRBV18 and TRBJ1-1, is NAGVMQNPRHLVRRRGQEARLRCSPMKGHSHVYWYRQLPEEGLKFMVYLQKENIIDESGMPKERFSAEFPKEGPSILRIQQVVRGDSAAYFCASSPPLRPGTEAFFGQGTRLTVV.

The count of this clone is one. The chain carries TRBV27 and TRBJ1-2; 7 bases agree with TRBD1. Germline values: CDR1 MNHEY, CDR2 SMNVEV (reference sequence). Trimming cost V 3 bases and J 2 bases; bases outside gene matches: 6. This CDR3 comprises 15 residues. The CDR3 DNA reads TGTGCCAGCAGTTTTTACACAGGGGCCAACTATGGCTACACCTTC. Translated: CASSFYTGANYGYTF.

The V and J genes are TRBV7-9 and TRBJ2-1; D might be TRBD2 (6 bases). CDR1 is SEHNR and CDR2 is FQNEAQ in the germline V gene (reference sequence). Between the trimmed V and J ends, which lost 1 base and 7 bases, there was a span of 23 bases. The CDR3 length is 18 residues. In DNA form, the CDR3 reads TGTGCCAGCAGCTTAGGGCTAGACCGGTCGAACCGGGGGAATGAGCAGTTCTTC. Amino acid sequence: CASSLGLDRSNRGNEQFF.

This chain uses TRBV11-2 with TRBJ2-7; no definite D call. V dropped 5 bases and J dropped 2 bases, with 13 bases sitting between them. The CDR3 runs to 14 residues. Looked up from germline, CDR1 is SGHAT and CDR2 is FQNNGV. The CDR3 sequence: CASSPIDGAYEQYF. CDR3 nucleotides: TGTGCCAGCAGCCCAATAGACGGAGCCTACGAGCAGTACTTC.

The rearrangement uses TRBV19 and TRBJ2-2, with 7 bases identical to TRBD1. Trimming cost V 11 bases and J 6 bases; bases outside gene matches: 15. This CDR3 contains 15 residues. In germline, CDR1 is LNHDA, CDR2 SQIVND (reference sequence). CDR3 region: CASKTGTASSGELFF. As DNA, the CDR3 is TGTGCCTCTAAAACGGGGACAGCCAGTTCCGGGGAGCTGTTTTTT.

Concerning this clone itself: Distinct nucleotide sequences in the sample also encode this CDR3. This chain connects TRBV6-1 to TRBJ1-4, with TRBD1 identical over 8 bases. This CDR3 is built from 15 residues. The germline V gene encodes CDR1 MNHNS and CDR2 SASEGT. After removal of 3 bases from V and 4 bases from J, the junction contained 4 bases not matched to a gene. The CDR3 DNA is TGTGCCAGCAGTGACCGACAGGGGTTTAATGAAAAACTGTTTTTT. This translates into CASSDRQGFNEKLFF.

J is TRBJ1-1 and V is TRBV6-5; perhaps TRBD1 as D (5 bases). This CDR3 spans 15 amino acids. With 4 bases removed from V and 0 bases from J, the gap between germline ends came to 12 bases. CDR1 MNHEY and CDR2 SVGAGI come from the germline V gene. CDR3 protein: CASSLGGALNTEAFF. The CDR3 DNA reads TGTGCCAGCAGTTTGGGGGGTGCCCTGAACACTGAAGCTTTCTTT.

The chain is built from TRBV5-6 and TRBJ1-1, with a possible D match to TRBD1 (6 bases). Germline V gene sequence: CDR1 SGHDT, CDR2 YYEEEE. V was trimmed by 4 bases and J by 6 bases, leaving 19 bases between them. The CDR3 contains 15 residues. The chain's CDR3 is CASSRPRTEASEAFF. CDR3 DNA sequence: TGTGCCAGCAGCAGACCTCGGACAGAGGCTTCTGAAGCTTTCTTT.

This chain links TRBV7-9 with TRBJ2-3; 7 nucleotides line up with TRBD1. The ends lost 2 bases at V and 4 bases at J; junction bases unmatched: 6. The V gene's germline CDR1 is SEHNR and CDR2 FQNEAQ (reference sequence). This CDR3 contains 15 residues. The CDR3 DNA reads as TGTGCCAGCAGCTTAAGTCAGGGGGTGGCAGATACGCAGTATTTT. This sequence encodes CASSLSQGVADTQYF.

The chain couples TRBV11-1 to TRBJ1-1, with D possibly being TRBD1 (5 bases). The CDR3 is 14 amino acids. The V end lost 5 bases, the J end lost 3 bases, and 13 bases lay between the germline ends. Germline loops: CDR1 SGHAT, CDR2 FQDESV (reference sequence). The CDR3 DNA reads as TGTGCCAGCAGCGAAGGGACTTACCACACTGAAGCTTTCTTT. Amino acids: CASSEGTYHTEAFF.

The chain uses TRBV6-5 and TRBJ1-1; no definite D call. The V end was cut by 6 bases, the J end by 0 bases, with 8 bases between. Germline-derived CDR1 and CDR2 are MNHEY and SVGAGI. The CDR3 loop spans 13 amino acids. CDR3 DNA: TGTGCCAGCAGGCGGACTGTGAACACTGAAGCTTTCTTT. Translating gives CASRRTVNTEAFF.

The chain links TRBV4-1 to TRBJ1-1; no firm D call. The CDR3 spans 15 residues. Germline CDR1 and CDR2: MGHRA and YSYEKL. The germline V and J ends were trimmed by 1 base and 1 base, with 10 bases remaining between them. Written as DNA, the CDR3 is TGCGCCAGCAGCCAAGGAGCGGGCCGGAACACTGAAGCTTTCTTT. Translated, it gives CASSQGAGRNTEAFF.

The chain uses TRBV10-2 and TRBJ2-1; unclear D gene. V was trimmed by 3 bases and J by 5 bases, leaving 11 bases between them. The CDR3 sequence is 14 residues long. CDR1 WSHSY and CDR2 SAAADI come from the germline V gene. The CDR3 DNA sequence: TGCGCCAGCAGTGACGAGGAGTACCACAATGAGCAGTTCTTC. It codes for CASSDEEYHNEQFF.